The rows below give T cell receptor beta chains drawn from one sample of a study of blood T cell repertoires in COVID-19. Sequenced by immunoSEQ multiplex PCR; TCRdb stores in-frame clones only, minus some. The sample has some 56,000 clones; more than 70% are singletons. What was sequenced was peripheral blood. These receptors originate from a woman aged 80 or over with acute or convalescent COVID-19. CDR3s include the opening cysteine and the closing phenylalanine or tryptophan. Each record gives: clone size, V gene, D gene, J gene, CDR3 protein, CDR3 DNA. The D gene is left open where the match is weak. Expanded clones get a size class; other rows say once, few or many, or leave the size out.

>NA|TRBV15|NA|TRBJ1-4
CATSRGPAGGEEKLFF
TGTGCCACCAGCAGAGGCCCGGCGGGGGGCGAGGAAAAACTGTTTTTT
>NA|TRBV10-3|NA|TRBJ2-7
CAISDSGRAGLEQYF
TGTGCCATCAGTGACTCGGGAAGGGCCGGCCTCGAGCAGTACTTC
>NA|TRBV7-6|TRBD1|TRBJ1-2
CASSLGQGGRYGYTF
TGTGCCAGCAGCTTGGGACAGGGGGGTCGCTATGGCTACACCTTC
>NA|TRBV5-8|TRBD1|TRBJ1-5
CASSFGTGGNQPQHF
TGTGCCAGCAGCTTCGGGACAGGGGGCAATCAGCCCCAGCATTTT
>NA|TRBV6-5|NA|TRBJ2-3
CASSYGGRTDTQYF
TGTGCCAGCAGTTACGGAGGACGCACAGATACGCAGTATTTT
>NA|TRBV24-1|NA|TRBJ2-5
CATSAPVAGKGETQYF
TGTGCCACCAGTGCCCCTGTCGCGGGAAAGGGGGAGACCCAGTACTTC
>NA|TRBV5-4|NA|TRBJ2-3
CASSLGRPSTDTQYF
TGTGCCAGCAGCTTAGGCAGGCCCAGCACAGATACGCAGTATTTT
>once|TRBV6-1|NA|TRBJ1-2
CASSDQGLGGYTF
TGTGCCAGCAGTGACCAGGGACTGGGAGGCTACACCTTC
>NA|TRBV12-5|NA|TRBJ1-5
CASGLVTGPNQPQHF
TGTGCTAGTGGTTTGGTAACCGGTCCCAATCAGCCCCAGCATTTT
>NA|TRBV7-9|NA|TRBJ2-5
CASSSMGVRETQYF
TGTGCCAGCAGCTCTATGGGAGTTAGGGAGACCCAGTACTTC
>NA|TRBV6-4|TRBD2|TRBJ2-1
CASPSLAGGSYNEQFF
TGTGCCAGCCCTTCTTTAGCGGGAGGGTCCTACAATGAGCAGTTCTTC
>NA|TRBV3-1/TRBV3-2|NA|TRBJ1-2
CASSQAADTYGYTF
TGTGCCAGCAGCCAAGCGGCGGATACCTATGGCTACACCTTC
>NA|TRBV19|NA|TRBJ1-2
CASISPQRDYGYTF
TGTGCCAGTATTTCTCCCCAAAGAGACTATGGCTACACCTTC
>NA|TRBV29-1|NA|TRBJ1-3
CSASTGVLPGNTIYF
TGCAGCGCGTCGACAGGCGTACTCCCTGGAAACACCATATATTTT
>once|TRBV6-1|NA|TRBJ1-6
CASSEAPGGARSPLHF
TGTGCCAGCAGTGAAGCACCCGGAGGGGCGCGTTCACCCCTCCACTTT
>NA|TRBV9|TRBD1|TRBJ1-3
CASSVQGQGARGNTIYF
TGTGCCAGCAGCGTTCAGGGACAGGGGGCGCGAGGAAACACCATATATTTT
>NA|TRBV4-1|TRBD2|TRBJ2-1
CASSQDFRRAGGLVRQFF
TGCGCCAGCAGCCAAGATTTCAGGAGGGCGGGAGGGTTAGTACGGCAGTTCTTC
>NA|TRBV5-1|TRBD2|TRBJ2-2
CASSLVIAGNTGELFF
TGCGCCAGCAGCTTGGTGATAGCGGGAAACACCGGGGAGCTGTTTTTT
>once|TRBV28|TRBD1|TRBJ2-2
CASSLPTGATGELFF
TGTGCCAGCAGTTTACCCACAGGGGCGACCGGGGAGCTGTTTTTT
>NA|TRBV6-5|NA|TRBJ1-2
CASSQIVPANYGYTF
TGTGCCAGCAGCCAGATCGTACCAGCGAACTATGGCTACACCTTC
>NA|TRBV28|NA|TRBJ2-7
CATQSYEQYF
TGTGCCACCCAGTCCTACGAGCAGTACTTC
>NA|TRBV18|TRBD1|TRBJ2-5
CASSPGTGTQETQYF
TGTGCCAGCTCACCAGGGACAGGGACACAAGAGACCCAGTACTTC
>NA|TRBV6-5|TRBD1|TRBJ1-6
CASSSGQVVNSPLHF
TGTGCCAGCAGTTCCGGACAGGTCGTTAATTCACCCCTCCACTTT
>NA|TRBV4-2|TRBD2|TRBJ2-3
CASSQDGDSGTTDTQYF
TGTGCCAGCAGCCAAGACGGTGATAGCGGGACCACAGATACGCAGTATTTT
>NA|TRBV19|TRBD1|TRBJ1-2
CASRGGRVLDGYTF
TGTGCCAGTAGAGGGGGCAGGGTTTTGGATGGCTACACCTTC
>NA|TRBV7-6|TRBD1|TRBJ2-3
CASSPPGQKADTQYF
TGTGCCAGCAGCCCACCGGGACAGAAAGCGGATACGCAGTATTTT
>NA|TRBV3-1/TRBV3-2|NA|TRBJ1-1
CASSPDSGKAFF
TGTGCCAGCAGCCCCGACAGTGGCAAAGCTTTCTTT
>NA|TRBV10-3|TRBD1|TRBJ2-1
CAIRALGSRGNEQFF
TGTGCCATCAGGGCTCTAGGCTCCAGGGGGAATGAGCAGTTCTTC
>NA|TRBV6-4|TRBD1|TRBJ1-5
CASSDSRDRAMQPQHF
TGTGCCAGCAGTGACTCGAGGGACAGGGCTATGCAGCCCCAGCATTTT
>NA|TRBV7-9|NA|TRBJ1-1
CASSPPGRDTEAFF
TGTGCCAGCAGCCCTCCCGGGCGGGACACTGAAGCTTTCTTT
>NA|TRBV28|NA|TRBJ1-6
CASSLRQSSLHF
TGTGCCAGCAGTTTACGACAGTCATCCCTCCACTTT
>NA|TRBV5-5|TRBD2|TRBJ2-1
CASILAVEQFF
TGTGCCAGCATCCTAGCGGTCGAGCAGTTCTTC
>NA|TRBV6-5|NA|TRBJ1-2
CASGQSSNYGYTF
TGTGCCAGCGGACAGAGTTCTAACTATGGCTACACCTTC
>NA|TRBV7-9|NA|TRBJ1-1
CASSENAGTTEAFF
TGTGCCAGCAGTGAGAATGCGGGGACCACTGAAGCTTTCTTT
>NA|TRBV5-1|NA|TRBJ1-1
CASSLAGGNTEAFF
TGCGCCAGCAGCTTGGCCGGGGGGAACACTGAAGCTTTCTTT
>NA|TRBV24-1|NA|TRBJ2-1
CATSDTLLEGWYNEQFF
TGTGCCACCAGTGATACGCTTCTGGAGGGCTGGTACAATGAGCAGTTCTTC
>NA|TRBV3-1/TRBV3-2|TRBD1|TRBJ1-1
CASSSQGAEGAFF
TGTGCCAGCAGCTCGCAGGGGGCGGAGGGAGCTTTCTTT
>NA|TRBV12-3/TRBV12-4|NA|TRBJ1-2
CASSLDRNYGYTF
TGTGCCAGCAGTCTCGACAGAAACTATGGCTACACCTTC
>NA|TRBV3-1/TRBV3-2|TRBD1|TRBJ1-5
CASSQGQYSNQPQHF
TGTGCCAGCAGCCAGGGACAGTATAGCAATCAGCCCCAGCATTTT
>NA|TRBV5-1|NA|TRBJ2-4
CASSLEDSAKNIQYF
TGCGCCAGCAGCTTGGAGGACTCCGCCAAAAACATTCAGTACTTC
>NA|TRBV6-6|NA|TRBJ1-1
CASSYTRGGREAFF
TGTGCCAGCAGTTACACACGCGGGGGGCGGGAAGCTTTCTTT
>NA|TRBV5-1|NA|TRBJ2-1
CASSFRSGVLYEQFF
TGCGCCAGCAGCTTCAGAAGCGGAGTTCTTTATGAGCAGTTCTTC
>NA|TRBV19|TRBD1|TRBJ2-2
CASSIRTGAGTGELFF
TGTGCCAGTAGTATCCGGACAGGGGCAGGGACCGGGGAGCTGTTTTTT
>NA|TRBV7-9|NA|TRBJ2-3
CASSYRMVEDTQYF
TGTGCCAGCAGCTACAGAATGGTCGAGGATACGCAGTATTTT
>NA|TRBV10-2|TRBD2|TRBJ2-3
CASSVGGRADTQYF
TGCGCCAGCAGTGTCGGGGGGAGGGCAGATACGCAGTATTTT
>NA|TRBV11-2|TRBD2|TRBJ2-1
CASSLVTSGRGEQFF
TGTGCCAGCAGCTTGGTTACTAGCGGGAGGGGTGAGCAGTTCTTC
>NA|TRBV3-1/TRBV3-2|NA|TRBJ2-1
CASSLGMVFYNEQFF
TGTGCCAGCAGCCTCGGGATGGTTTTCTACAATGAGCAGTTCTTC
>NA|TRBV3-1/TRBV3-2|TRBD2|TRBJ2-3
CASSLEGWLAGVKDTQYF
TGTGCCAGCAGCCTGGAGGGTTGGCTAGCGGGAGTCAAAGATACGCAGTATTTT